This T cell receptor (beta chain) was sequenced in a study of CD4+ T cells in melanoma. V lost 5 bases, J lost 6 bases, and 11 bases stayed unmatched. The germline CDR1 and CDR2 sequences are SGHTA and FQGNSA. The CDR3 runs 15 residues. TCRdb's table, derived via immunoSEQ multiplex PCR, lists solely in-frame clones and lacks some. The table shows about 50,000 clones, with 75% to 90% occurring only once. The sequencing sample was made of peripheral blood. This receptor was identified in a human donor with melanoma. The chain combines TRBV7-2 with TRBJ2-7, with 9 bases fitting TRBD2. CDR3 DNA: TGTGCCAGCAGCATTTATAGCGGGGGAACTGGCGAGCAGTACTTC. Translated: CASSIYSGGTGEQYF.